Below are 19 T cell receptor beta chains sequenced from a single sample in a study of control samples from healthy donors and cancer patients (dated by TCRdb to the early 2020s). The library was prepared using the immunoSEQ multiplex PCR assay. TCRdb took this table from immuneACCESS and kept in-frame rearrangements with V and J called. Such tables lack part of the clones; where checked against another copy, unresolved V genes explain under half of the gap, and the rest is unexplained. The sample records approximately 120,000 clones, about 89% of which are singletons. The ten largest clones represent approximately 15% of the sample. The sample taken for sequencing was blood. These receptors were taken from a woman between 45 and 65 years old in good health.

This chain joins TRBV19 and TRBJ2-2; TRBD2 might be the D (6 bases). Germline lookup yields CDR1 LNHDA and CDR2 SQIVND (reference sequence). The CDR3 consists of 14 residues. V dropped 5 bases and J dropped 3 bases, with 10 bases sitting between them. The CDR3 nucleotides read TGTGCCAGTAGTGCCTGGGGGGACACCGGGGAGCTGTTTTTT. This sequence encodes CASSAWGDTGELFF.

This clone was recorded a few times. The rearrangement links TRBV27 to TRBJ2-2; 8 bases map to TRBD2. Germline CDR1 and CDR2: MNHEY and SMNVEV (reference sequence). The CDR3 has 15 amino acids. J lost 5 bases, V lost 2 bases, and 4 bases had no gene match. The CDR3 bases are TGTGCCAGCAGTTTACCTAGCGGGCGGACCGGGGAGCTGTTTTTT. Amino acid sequence: CASSLPSGRTGELFF.

The chain uses TRBV2 and TRBJ1-3; D is undetermined. Germline V gene sequence: CDR1 SNHLY, CDR2 FYNNEI. The CDR3 consists of 10 residues. Deletions cut 7 bases from V and 5 bases from J, with 3 bases between. Here the CDR3 DNA reads TGTGCCAGCAAGCGAAACACCATATATTTT. Its translation: CASKRNTIYF.

This chain connects TRBV30 to TRBJ2-1, with 9 nucleotides matching TRBD2. Germline loops: CDR1 GTSNPN, CDR2 SVGIG (reference sequence). V was clipped by 8 bases and J by 7 bases; unmatched bases: 18. The CDR3 extends over 16 amino acids. The CDR3 nucleotides read TGTGCCGCCCACACCGGACTAGCGTTGGTATCAAATGAGCAGTTCTTC. Translation: CAAHTGLALVSNEQFF.

The chain combines TRBV30 with TRBJ1-5, with TRBD1 identical over 7 bases. The CDR3 runs to 13 residues. Germline assignment: CDR1 GTSNPN and CDR2 SVGIG (reference sequence). The ends lost 3 bases at V and 1 base at J; junction bases unmatched: 0. The CDR3 region is CAWRGQSNQPQHF. CDR3 nucleotide sequence: TGTGCCTGGAGGGGACAGAGCAATCAGCCCCAGCATTTT.

This chain joins TRBV4-1 and TRBJ2-1; 9 bases are a match to TRBD2. Germline V gives CDR1 MGHRA, CDR2 YSYEKL. The CDR3 contains 20 residues. The V and J ends lost 0 bases and 4 bases, in that order; junction bases with no gene match: 16. Here the CDR3 reads CASSQEETSGYRRLYNEQFF. The DNA of the CDR3 is TGCGCCAGCAGCCAAGAGGAGACTAGCGGATATAGACGTCTGTACAATGAGCAGTTCTTC.

V and J are TRBV11-2 and TRBJ2-2; possible D gene TRBD2, 5 bases. The CDR3 spans 15 residues. V shed 0 bases and J shed 3 bases, with 8 bases lying between them. CDR1 SGHAT and CDR2 FQNNGV come from the germline V gene. The CDR3 nucleotides are TGTGCCAGCAGCTTAGAGGGAGCCCACACCGGGGAGCTGTTTTTT. Its protein is CASSLEGAHTGELFF. Full variable domain (remainder filled in from reference TRBV11-2 and TRBJ2-2): EAGVAQSPRYKIIEKRQSVAFWCNPISGHATLYWYQQILGQGPKLLIQFQNNGVVDDSQLPKDRFSAERLKGVDSTLKIQPAKLEDSAVYLCASSLEGAHTGELFFGEGSRLTVL.

The J gene is TRBJ2-1, the V gene TRBV9, with 8 nucleotides matching TRBD2. Germline V gene sequence: CDR1 SGDLS, CDR2 YYNGEE. With 3 bases clipped from V and 6 bases from J, the junction kept 11 bases outside the gene matches. The CDR3 is 16 amino acids. CDR3 DNA: TGTGCCAGCAGCGAGGGGGATAGCGGGATAACCAATGAGCAGTTCTTC. This translates into CASSEGDSGITNEQFF.

J is TRBJ2-3 and V is TRBV9; TRBD1 might be the D (5 bases). Per the germline V gene, CDR1 is SGDLS and CDR2 is YYNGEE. V was clipped by 5 bases and J by 2 bases, with 12 bases between them. The CDR3 covers 14 residues. Here the CDR3 DNA reads TGTGCCAGCAGAAGACAGACAAACACAGATACGCAGTATTTT. Encoded protein: CASRRQTNTDTQYF.

The DNA of the CDR3 is TGTGCCAGCAGCTTCCAGGGTCCCCAGTTCTTC. Its protein is CASSFQGPQFF. The chain employs TRBV7-9 and TRBJ2-1; TRBD1 is a possible D gene (5 bases). The CDR3 extends over 11 amino acids. Germline V gene data show CDR1 as SEHNR and CDR2 as FQNEAQ (reference sequence). V dropped 3 bases and J dropped 13 bases, with 10 bases sitting between them.

This clone was found a few times. The chain recombines TRBV29-1 with TRBJ2-3, with D possibly matching TRBD2 (7 bases). Between the trimmed V and J ends, which lost 4 bases and 4 bases, there was a span of 12 bases. Germline V gene lookup returns CDR1 SQVTM and CDR2 ANQGSEA. This CDR3 comprises 13 residues. The CDR3 reads CSVAGGKADTQYF. The CDR3 nucleotides read TGCAGCGTTGCGGGGGGCAAGGCAGATACGCAGTATTTT.

This rearrangement joins TRBV6-4 to TRBJ1-2; D remains unclear. The germline gives CDR1 MRHNA, CDR2 SNTAGT. Between the trimmed V and J ends, which lost 0 bases and 5 bases, there was a span of 1 base. The CDR3 is 11 residues long. CDR3 in amino acids: CASSDSYGYTF. As DNA, the CDR3 is TGTGCCAGCAGTGACTCTTATGGCTACACCTTC.

The chain carries TRBV21-1 and TRBJ2-7; TRBD1, as called in the table, went unchecked against the DNA. TRBV21-1 is a known pseudogene. This CDR3 region has 18 residues. CDR3 sequence: CASSTSPGQGATFYEQYF. CDR3 nucleotide sequence: TGTGCCAGCAGCACCTCTCCGGGACAGGGGGCGACTTTCTACGAGCAGTACTTC.

The rearrangement uses TRBV24-1 and TRBJ1-5; no reliable D call. The CDR3 is made up of 13 amino acids. CDR1 is KGHDR, CDR2 SFDVKD, per germline. V lost 11 bases and J 0 bases, leaving 10 bases between the germline ends. CDR3 region: CAIQQYSNQPQHF. The DNA of the CDR3 is TGTGCCATACAGCAGTATAGCAATCAGCCCCAGCATTTT.

The V gene is TRBV18, the J gene TRBJ1-1; maybe TRBD1 (5 bases). The CDR3 consists of 14 residues. The germline gives CDR1 KGHSH, CDR2 LQKENI. V gave up 3 bases and J gave up 1 base, with 9 bases separating them. The CDR3 is CASSPRQQNTEAFF. The CDR3 DNA is TGTGCCAGCTCACCCCGACAGCAGAACACTGAAGCTTTCTTT.

The chain combines TRBV10-1 with TRBJ2-4; possibly TRBD1 for D (5 bases). V was cut by 0 bases and J by 2 bases, with 17 bases left in between. There are 18 residues in the CDR3. The germline V gene has CDR1 WNHNN and CDR2 SYGVQD (reference sequence). The CDR3, as DNA: TGCGCCAGCAGTGAGTCGAAAGGTCCAGGGAAGCCCAAAAACATTCAGTACTTC. Its translation: CASSESKGPGKPKNIQYF.

This chain joins TRBV5-1 and TRBJ2-1; D remains unclear. V lost 4 bases to trimming and J lost 1 base, with 12 bases between them. The CDR3 spans 15 residues. CDR1 and CDR2 from the germline V gene are SGHRS and YFSETQ. CDR3 nucleotide sequence: TGCGCCAGCAGCCCCGGACGGTATTCCTACAATGAGCAGTTCTTC. Translation gives CASSPGRYSYNEQFF.

J is TRBJ1-5 and V is TRBV6-1, with 9 bases identical to TRBD1. Looked up from germline, CDR1 is MNHNS and CDR2 is SASEGT. V was pared by 4 bases and J by 2 bases, with 6 bases of the junction left unmatched. The length of the CDR3 is 16 residues. CDR3 sequence reads: CASSGGQGEGNQPQHF. CDR3 nucleotides: TGTGCCAGCAGTGGGGGACAGGGTGAAGGCAATCAGCCCCAGCATTTT.

V is TRBV5-1 and J is TRBJ2-2, with D maybe TRBD2 (6 bases). The germline V and J ends were trimmed by 2 bases and 7 bases, with 15 bases remaining between them. Looked up from germline, CDR1 is SGHRS and CDR2 is YFSETQ. This CDR3 contains 15 residues. CDR3 sequence reads: CASSLVTGRSGELFF. Here the CDR3 DNA reads TGCGCCAGCAGCTTAGTTACGGGGAGGAGCGGGGAGCTGTTTTTT.